These T cell receptor beta chains were read from a single sample in a study of T cell changes during pregnancy in multiple sclerosis. Assay used: immunoSEQ multiplex PCR; TCRdb lists only in-frame clones, some missing. The sample has over 45,000 clones, approximately 90% seen once. The specimen was CD4+ T cells from peripheral blood mononuclear cells, collected in the first trimester of pregnancy. The receptors shown here come from a female donor with multiple sclerosis, enrolled in a pregnancy study. The CDR3 runs from the conserved cysteine through the conserved F or W. Fields, in order: clone size, V gene, J gene, CDR3 length, D gene, CDR3 protein, CDR3 DNA. The D gene is left open where the match is weak. The size of a clone is reported for some rows only, either as once, few or many, or as a class for expanded clones.

.	TRBV29-1	TRBJ2-1	14	TRBD2	CSVVNRLAGDEQFF	TGCAGCGTTGTGAACCGGCTAGCGGGAGATGAGCAGTTCTTC
.	TRBV5-1	TRBJ2-7	13	.	CASSLLTGVEQYF	TGCGCCAGCAGCTTGCTTACGGGGGTCGAGCAGTACTTC
.	TRBV6-5	TRBJ1-5	15	.	CASSYGGAGNQPQHF	TGTGCCAGCAGTTATGGGGGGGCTGGCAATCAGCCCCAGCATTTT
.	TRBV19	TRBJ2-3	15	TRBD2	CASSIGRGGRDTQYF	TGTGCCAGTAGTATTGGGCGGGGGGGCAGAGATACGCAGTATTTT
.	TRBV13	TRBJ2-3	16	TRBD2	CASSSLSSGSTDTQYF	TGTGCCAGCAGCTCCCTATCTAGCGGGAGCACAGATACGCAGTATTTT
few	TRBV10-3	TRBJ1-6	13	.	CATLSGQGSPLHF	TGTGCCACCCTGTCGGGACAAGGTTCACCCCTCCACTTT
.	TRBV30	TRBJ1-1	15	TRBD1	CAWSLPQGVNTEAFF	TGTGCCTGGAGCCTCCCACAGGGGGTGAACACTGAAGCTTTCTTT
.	TRBV28	TRBJ1-1	13	TRBD1	CASSLPDRAKAFF	TGTGCCAGCAGTCTACCGGACAGGGCGAAAGCTTTCTTT
.	TRBV7-9	TRBJ2-5	18	TRBD2	CASSFLRRTSGRGETQYF	TGTGCCAGCAGCTTCTTAAGGAGGACTAGCGGGAGAGGGGAGACCCAGTACTTC
.	TRBV12-2	TRBJ2-1	14	.	CASRYRVAGNGQFF	TGTGCAAGTCGCTACCGGGTAGCGGGAAATGGGCAGTTCTTC
.	TRBV18	TRBJ2-5	17	TRBD2	CASSPRILAGGQETQYF	TGTGCCAGCTCACCACGTATATTAGCGGGGGGCCAAGAGACCCAGTACTTC
once	TRBV7-2	TRBJ1-1	13	.	CASTLGSYTEAFF	TGTGCCAGCACGTTGGGCAGCTACACTGAAGCTTTCTTT
once	TRBV7-2	TRBJ1-1	15	.	CASSLGWGGNTEAFF	TGTGCCAGCAGCTTAGGATGGGGAGGGAACACTGAAGCTTTCTTT
.	TRBV5-1	TRBJ2-2	13	TRBD2	CASSRTSVGELFF	TGCGCCAGCAGCCGTACTAGCGTCGGGGAGCTGTTTTTT
.	TRBV11-1	TRBJ2-2	17	TRBD1	CASSAPGQGAWTGELFF	TGTGCCAGCAGCGCTCCGGGACAGGGGGCATGGACCGGGGAGCTGTTTTTT
.	TRBV29-1	TRBJ2-2	13	.	CSVTGGDTGELFF	TGCAGCGTCACAGGGGGGGACACCGGGGAGCTGTTTTTT
.	TRBV14	TRBJ2-3	16	.	CASSQDLPGSTDTQYF	TGTGCCAGCAGCCAAGATTTACCAGGGAGCACAGATACGCAGTATTTT
.	TRBV5-4	TRBJ2-7	16	TRBD2	CASSLGGGRGIYEQYF	TGTGCCAGCAGCTTGGGGGGCGGGAGGGGAATCTACGAGCAGTACTTC
.	TRBV5-5	TRBJ1-3	14	TRBD1	CASSPGDRQHTIYF	TGTGCCAGCAGCCCTGGGGACAGGCAACACACCATATATTTT
.	TRBV19	TRBJ2-3	14	.	CASSKRQSTDTQYF	TGTGCCAGTAGTAAGAGACAGAGCACAGATACGCAGTATTTT
.	TRBV28	TRBJ2-7	14	.	CASSFRRQGYEQYF	TGTGCCAGCAGTTTCCGGCGGCAGGGCTACGAGCAGTACTTC
.	TRBV10-3	TRBJ1-1	12	.	CAISDRNTEAFF	TGTGCCATCAGTGACCGGAACACTGAAGCTTTCTTT
.	TRBV29-1	TRBJ2-2	17	.	CSVEGLRGPTNTGELFF	TGCAGCGTTGAAGGTTTAAGGGGCCCGACGAACACCGGGGAGCTGTTTTTT
.	TRBV21-1	TRBJ2-7	16	.	CASSKDSGHPSYEQYF	TGTGCCAGCAGCAAAGATAGCGGGCACCCCTCCTACGAGCAGTACTTC
.	TRBV9	TRBJ2-3	15	TRBD2	CASSVLAGLTDTQYF	TGTGCCAGCAGCGTCCTAGCGGGACTCACAGATACGCAGTATTTT
.	TRBV19	TRBJ2-7	14	TRBD2	CASRRLAGEYEQYF	TGTGCCAGCCGGCGGCTAGCGGGAGAGTACGAGCAGTACTTC
.	TRBV5-4	TRBJ2-5	15	TRBD2	CASSLYASGQETQYF	TGTGCCAGCAGCTTGTACGCTAGCGGCCAAGAGACCCAGTACTTC
once	TRBV11-2	TRBJ1-4	11	.	CASSPRDTIHF	TGTGCCAGCAGCCCCCGGGACACCATCCATTTT